One T cell receptor beta chain is described in this entry. Its specificity is unknown. V dropped 5 bases and J dropped 0 bases, with 17 bases sitting between them. This CDR3 is built from 16 residues. CDR1 and CDR2 from the germline V gene are SEHNR and FQNEAQ (reference sequence). These data originate in a study of cytomegalovirus exposure and HLA in healthy donors. Both 60 Vbeta primers and 13 Jbeta primers went into the PCR. The protocol was immunoSEQ multiplex PCR, while the TCRdb copy is restricted to in-frame clones and leaves out a portion. This table has 95,000 to 100,000 clones, around 85% appearing once. Notes on the study in general: Sequencing likely produced, as an artifact, a cluster of highly shared sequence variants. Researchers left out some V segments, among them TRBV6-2 and TRBV6-3, as indistinguishable.

This rearrangement joins TRBV7-9 to TRBJ2-7; D perhaps matches TRBD1 (6 bases). The specimen was PBMCs. This receptor was identified in a man aged 25 to 40 in good health and CMV-seronegative. The CDR3 reads CASSQPGDTYSYEQYF. The CDR3 nucleotides are TGTGCCAGCAGCCAACCAGGGGACACCTACTCCTACGAGCAGTACTTC.